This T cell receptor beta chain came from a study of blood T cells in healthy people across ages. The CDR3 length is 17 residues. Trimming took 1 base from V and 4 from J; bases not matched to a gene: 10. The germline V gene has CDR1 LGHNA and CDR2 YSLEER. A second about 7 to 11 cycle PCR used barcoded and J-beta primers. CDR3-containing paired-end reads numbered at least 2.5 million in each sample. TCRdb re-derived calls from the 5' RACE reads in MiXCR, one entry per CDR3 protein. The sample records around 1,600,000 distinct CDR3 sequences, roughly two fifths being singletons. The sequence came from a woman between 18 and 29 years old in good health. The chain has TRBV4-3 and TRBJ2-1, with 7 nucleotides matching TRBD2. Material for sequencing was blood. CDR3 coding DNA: TGCGCCAGCAGCCAAGCGGGAGGAGCGGGATGGTACAATGAGCAGTTCTTC. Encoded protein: CASSQAGGAGWYNEQFF.